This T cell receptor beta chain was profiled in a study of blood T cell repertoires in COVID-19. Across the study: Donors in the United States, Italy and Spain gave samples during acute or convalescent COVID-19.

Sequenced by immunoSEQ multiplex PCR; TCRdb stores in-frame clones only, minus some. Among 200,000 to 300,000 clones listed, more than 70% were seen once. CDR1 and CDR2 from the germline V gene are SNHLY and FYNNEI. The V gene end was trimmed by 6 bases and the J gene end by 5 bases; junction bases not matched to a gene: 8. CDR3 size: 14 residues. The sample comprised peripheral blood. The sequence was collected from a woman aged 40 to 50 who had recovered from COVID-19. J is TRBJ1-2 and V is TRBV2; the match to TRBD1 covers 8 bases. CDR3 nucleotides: TGTGCCAGCAGCCCGGGACAGGCAGAATATGGCTACACCTTC. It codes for CASSPGQAEYGYTF.